The next 21 T cell receptor beta chains were all read from a single sample in a study of blood T cells in healthy people across ages. A sample-barcoded 5' primer and a J-beta primer mix were used in a second PCR of roughly 7 to 11 cycles. TCRdb passed the 5' RACE reads through MiXCR, listing each CDR3 protein once. The sample carries about 800,000 distinct CDR3 sequences, around 25% recorded once. A further study also used this sample, focusing on T cells of mothers and their children.

The sample was blood. Receptor source: a boy between 10 and 17 years old in good health.

This clonotype was observed a handful of times. This chain joins TRBV7-8 and TRBJ2-1, with D tentatively TRBD1 or TRBD2 (6 bases each). Trimming removed 1 base from V and 4 bases from J, with 11 bases in between. CDR3 length: 15 residues. Germline CDR1 reads SGHVS; CDR2 reads FQNEAQ. CDR3 in amino acids: CASSLVGGPYNEQFF. In DNA form, the CDR3 reads TGTGCCAGCAGCTTAGTGGGGGGCCCTTACAATGAGCAGTTCTTC.

This clonotype was detected only a few times. V and J are TRBV4-3 and TRBJ2-7, with D possibly matching TRBD2 (6 bases). The germline CDR1 and CDR2 sequences are LGHNA and YSLEER. Trimming took off 3 bases at V and 7 bases at J, with 13 bases between the two ends. The CDR3 extends over 13 amino acids. The DNA of the CDR3 is TGCGCCAGCAGCCAGACCTCTGGGGGGGAGCAGTACTTC. Translated, it gives CASSQTSGGEQYF.

This chain links TRBV5-1 with TRBJ1-2; possibly TRBD1 for D (6 bases). Per the germline V gene, CDR1 is SGHRS and CDR2 is YFSETQ. CDR3 length: 14 amino acids. Trimming cost V 1 base and J 6 bases, with 13 bases left between them. The CDR3 coding sequence is TGCGCCAGCAGCTTGAACGTGGCAGGGGATGGCTACACCTTC. Encoded protein: CASSLNVAGDGYTF. The variable domain in full, completed from reference TRBV5-1 and TRBJ1-2, reads KAGVTQTPRYLIKTRGQQVTLSCSPISGHRSVSWYQQTPGQGLQFLFEYFSETQRNKGNFPGRFSGRQFSNSRSEMNVSTLELGDSALYLCASSLNVAGDGYTFGSGTRLTVV.

J is TRBJ2-7 and V is TRBV20-1; D perhaps matches TRBD2 (6 bases). The germline CDR1 and CDR2 sequences are DFQATT and SNEGSKA (reference sequence). Trimming stripped 6 bases from V and 2 bases from J, with 17 bases between. The CDR3 runs 14 residues. The CDR3 sequence: CSAPGGVRAYEQYF. The CDR3 bases are TGCAGTGCCCCCGGGGGAGTGAGGGCCTACGAGCAGTACTTC.

CDR3 in DNA: TGTGCCAGCAGCTTAGTAGGCAGGACGAGCTCTGGAAACACCATATATTTT. This gives the protein CASSLVGRTSSGNTIYF. The J gene is TRBJ1-3, the V gene TRBV11-2; D is ambiguous. Per germline, CDR1 SGHAT and CDR2 FQNNGV. V dropped 1 base and J dropped 0 bases, with 13 bases sitting between them. CDR3 size: 17 residues.

This clonotype was recorded a few times. The J gene is TRBJ1-2, the V gene TRBV29-1, with TRBD1 identical over 8 bases. J was trimmed by 9 bases and V by 5 bases; bases with no gene match: 8. Germline loops: CDR1 SQVTM, CDR2 ANQGSEA. This CDR3 spans 12 amino acids. The CDR3 region is CSVLEGQGSYTF. The CDR3, as DNA: TGCAGCGTTTTAGAAGGACAGGGTAGCTACACCTTC.

The V gene is TRBV7-2, the J gene TRBJ2-2; D is unresolved. Trimming stripped 7 bases from V and 7 bases from J, with 10 bases between. Germline CDR1 SGHTA, CDR2 FQGNSA. The length of the CDR3 is 12 residues. CDR3 sequence reads: CASKGTHGELFF. The CDR3 coding sequence is TGTGCCAGCAAGGGAACTCACGGGGAGCTGTTTTTT.

The chain is built from TRBV20-1 and TRBJ1-6, with TRBD1 as a possible D gene (5 bases). There are 14 residues in the CDR3. The germline V gene encodes CDR1 DFQATT and CDR2 SNEGSKA (reference sequence). V lost 1 base to trimming and J lost 10 bases, with 14 bases between them. As DNA, the CDR3 is TGCAGTGCTAGAGGGGGTGGGGAGGGGTCACCCCTCCACTTT. Its protein product is CSARGGGEGSPLHF.

V usage is TRBV4-3 and J usage is TRBJ2-3, with 8 nucleotides matching TRBD2. Germline values: CDR1 LGHNA, CDR2 YSLEER. The CDR3 covers 17 residues. V was clipped by 2 bases and J by 0 bases; unmatched bases: 7. The CDR3 loop reads CASSQSIASGSTDTQYF. CDR3 bases: TGCGCCAGCAGCCAATCGATCGCTAGCGGGAGCACAGATACGCAGTATTTT.

The table lists this clonotype with a count of one. V usage is TRBV7-3 and J usage is TRBJ2-5; D is undetermined. V dropped 5 bases and J dropped 1 base, with 14 bases sitting between them. CDR1 SGHTA and CDR2 FQGTGA come from the germline V gene. The CDR3 has 15 amino acids. The chain's CDR3 is CASSPSQRTQETQYF. CDR3 sequence (DNA): TGTGCCAGCAGCCCTAGTCAACGGACCCAAGAGACCCAGTACTTC.

This clonotype occurred a few times. J is TRBJ2-5 and V is TRBV29-1, with 8 positions matching TRBD1. Losses at the gene ends were 6 bases for V and 5 bases for J; bases not matched to a gene: 11. The germline V gene has CDR1 SQVTM and CDR2 ANQGSEA. The length of the CDR3 is 14 residues. For the CDR3, the DNA is TGCAGCGTCTGGACAGGGAGTGATTTCGAGACCCAGTACTTC. Its translation: CSVWTGSDFETQYF.

The J gene is TRBJ2-2, the V gene TRBV7-8; TRBD1 might be the D (5 bases). This CDR3 region has 16 residues. Deletions cut 5 bases from V and 4 bases from J, with 17 bases between. Germline values: CDR1 SGHVS, CDR2 FQNEAQ. CDR3 in amino acids: CASSASRELPTGELFF. In DNA, the CDR3 is TGTGCCAGCAGCGCCTCCAGGGAATTGCCCACCGGGGAGCTGTTTTTT.

This clonotype turned up a few times. V usage is TRBV3-1 and J usage is TRBJ2-1; D is uncertain. The germline V gene encodes CDR1 LGHDT and CDR2 YNNKEL (reference sequence). Between the trimmed V and J ends, which lost 0 bases and 9 bases, there was a span of 6 bases. The CDR3 has 12 residues. The CDR3 nucleotides read TGTGCCAGCAGCCAAGATCGACGTGAGCAGTTCTTC. Translation gives CASSQDRREQFF.

The J gene is TRBJ2-5, the V gene TRBV4-1; D possibly corresponds to TRBD1 (5 bases). The J call may be wrong; the DNA end is better matched by TRBJ2-7. The CDR3 loop spans 16 amino acids. CDR1 and CDR2 from the germline V gene are MGHRA and YSYEKL. The CDR3 sequence: CASSQAGQGPSYEQYF. CDR3 bases: TGCGCCAGCAGCCAAGCGGGCCAGGGTCCCTCCTACGAGCAGTACTTC.

The chain carries TRBV20-1 and TRBJ1-1; 9 nucleotides line up with TRBD1. Germline CDR1 DFQATT, CDR2 SNEGSKA (reference sequence). Trimming removed 0 bases from V and 11 bases from J; junction bases left unmatched: 7. CDR3 length: 13 residues. The CDR3 loop is CSARDPGQGRAFF. The CDR3 DNA is TGCAGTGCTAGAGACCCGGGACAGGGCCGCGCTTTCTTT.

The V gene is TRBV6-2 or TRBV6-3, the J gene TRBJ2-5; D may be TRBD1 or TRBD2 (6 bases each). With the DNA end fitting TRBJ2-7 better, the J assignment may be wrong. The CDR3 has 14 residues. The V gene's germline CDR1 is MNHEY and CDR2 SVGEGT. In DNA form, the CDR3 reads TGTGCCAGCAGCTGGGACTTAGGGGGGCGCGAGCAGTACTTC. This sequence encodes CASSWDLGGREQYF.

V is TRBV28 and J is TRBJ1-1, with a tentative D call TRBD1 (6 bases). V lost 5 bases and J lost 1, with 14 bases in between. The germline CDR1 and CDR2 sequences are MDHEN and SYDVKM. This CDR3 has 15 residues. CDR3 DNA sequence: TGTGCCAGCAGTCCCTCAGACAGGAAGAACACTGAAGCTTTCTTT. It codes for CASSPSDRKNTEAFF.

The V gene is TRBV9, the J gene TRBJ1-6, with D hard to call. The CDR3 covers 13 residues. Per germline, CDR1 SGDLS and CDR2 YYNGEE. Trimming removed 9 bases at V and 8 bases at J, with 15 bases between. The CDR3 region is CAKTQLLDSPLHF. CDR3 DNA: TGTGCCAAAACCCAACTATTGGATTCACCCCTCCACTTT.

The CDR3 is CSASLSPTSGLAKNIQYF. The CDR3 DNA sequence: TGCAGTGCGTCACTTAGCCCGACTAGCGGCTTAGCCAAAAACATTCAGTACTTC. The gene calls are TRBV20-1 and TRBJ2-4, with 9 positions matching TRBD2. The CDR3 loop spans 18 amino acids. V lost 6 bases, J lost 0 bases, and 15 bases stayed unmatched. CDR1 is DFQATT, CDR2 SNEGSKA, per germline (reference sequence).

This clonotype has a handful of counts. The rearrangement uses TRBV20-1 and TRBJ2-4, with 7 nucleotides matching TRBD1. V was pared by 6 bases and J by 3 bases, with 17 bases of the junction left unmatched. The CDR3 covers 17 residues. CDR1 and CDR2 (germline): DFQATT, SNEGSKA (reference sequence). CDR3 DNA: TGCAGTGCAGAACCGGGGCACCAGGGGGTGGGCAAAAACATTCAGTACTTC. This gives the protein CSAEPGHQGVGKNIQYF.

This chain connects TRBV2 to TRBJ2-5; unclear D gene. From germline, CDR1 is SNHLY and CDR2 FYNNEI. V dropped 4 bases and J dropped 4 bases, with 13 bases sitting between them. The CDR3 consists of 14 residues. The CDR3 DNA sequence: TGTGCCAGCAGTGGGCAAGGGTCCGGAGAGACCCAGTACTTC. It is translated as CASSGQGSGETQYF.